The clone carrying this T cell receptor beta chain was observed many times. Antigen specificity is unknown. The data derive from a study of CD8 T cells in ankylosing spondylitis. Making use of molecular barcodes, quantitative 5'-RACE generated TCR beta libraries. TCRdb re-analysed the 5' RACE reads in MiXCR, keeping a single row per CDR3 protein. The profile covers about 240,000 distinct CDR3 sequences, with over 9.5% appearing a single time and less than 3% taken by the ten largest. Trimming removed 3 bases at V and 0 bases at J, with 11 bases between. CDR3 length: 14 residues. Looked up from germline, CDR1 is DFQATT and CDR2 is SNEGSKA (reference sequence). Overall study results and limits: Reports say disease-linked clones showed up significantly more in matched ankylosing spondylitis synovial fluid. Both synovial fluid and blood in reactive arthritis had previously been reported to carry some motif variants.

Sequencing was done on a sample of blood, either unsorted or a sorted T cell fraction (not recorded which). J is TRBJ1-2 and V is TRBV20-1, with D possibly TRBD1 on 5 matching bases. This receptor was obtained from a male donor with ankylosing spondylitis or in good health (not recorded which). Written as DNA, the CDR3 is TGCAGTGCTAGGCGGGGCATAGCTAACTATGGCTACACCTTC. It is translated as CSARRGIANYGYTF.